This entry is about one T cell receptor beta chain. CDR3 length: 16 amino acids. The germline CDR1 and CDR2 sequences are SEHNR and FQNEAQ (reference sequence). V lost 1 base and J lost 6, with 15 bases in between. Next came a second PCR, run for roughly 7 to 12 cycles, which used a sample-barcoded 5' primer along with a J-beta primer mix. Paired-end reads containing CDR3 totaled no fewer than 2.5 million for each sample. One entry per CDR3 protein, called by TCRdb with MiXCR from the 5' RACE reads. The profile covers roughly 570,000 distinct CDR3 sequences, with 27% appearing a single time and less than 20% taken by the ten largest. The sample originates from a study of blood T cells in healthy people across ages. Staff drew ten milliliters of peripheral blood from each donor.

The sequence derives from a woman between 65 and 79 years old in good health. V is TRBV7-9 and J is TRBJ1-4; D unclear. Sample: blood. In nucleotides, the CDR3 is TGTGCCAGCAGCTTAGGGGAGAAGACAAGGGATGAAAAACTGTTTTTT. Its translation: CASSLGEKTRDEKLFF.